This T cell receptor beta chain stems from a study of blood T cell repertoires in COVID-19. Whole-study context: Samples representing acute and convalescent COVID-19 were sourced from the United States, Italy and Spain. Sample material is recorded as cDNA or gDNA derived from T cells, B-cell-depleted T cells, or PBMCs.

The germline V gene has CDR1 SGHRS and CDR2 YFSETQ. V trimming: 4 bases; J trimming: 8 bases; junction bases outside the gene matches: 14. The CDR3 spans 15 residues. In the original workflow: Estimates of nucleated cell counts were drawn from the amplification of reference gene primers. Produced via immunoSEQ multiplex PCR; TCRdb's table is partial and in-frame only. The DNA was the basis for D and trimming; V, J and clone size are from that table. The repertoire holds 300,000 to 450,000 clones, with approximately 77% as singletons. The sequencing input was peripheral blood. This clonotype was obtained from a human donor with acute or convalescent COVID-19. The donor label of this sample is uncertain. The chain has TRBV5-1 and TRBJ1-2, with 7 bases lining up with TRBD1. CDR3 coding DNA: TGCGCCAGCAGCCCCGCCGGGACAGTTTTAATCGGCTACACCTTC. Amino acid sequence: CASSPAGTVLIGYTF.